This entry is about one TCR beta chain. This clone was seen at least ten times. Its antigen is unknown. No base quality values were provided; no much bigger clone lies one nucleotide off. Additional DNA sequences in this sample encode the identical CDR3. Healthy HIV-negative adults with no recently reported acute infections or vaccinations were included as donors. Only Caucasian adults living in Nashville, Tennessee, USA were represented among the donors. For unsorted samples, some 90 million PBMCs were counted and genomic DNA was extracted with the QIAamp DNA Blood Mini kit. Blood was obtained by leukapheresis, after which PBMCs were separated by Ficoll-Histopaque density gradient centrifugation and cryopreserved in liquid nitrogen vapor phase. This specimen comes from a study of shared clonotypes between healthy human individuals (dated by TCRdb to about 2020). Notes on the research overall: A few men and two women, aged 18 to 49 years, made up the cohort. The study deeply sequenced blood TCR repertoires of five healthy adults to estimate repertoire size and the extent of clonotype sharing between individuals. To increase sequencing depth and limit assay-specific biases, TCR repertoire library preparation and sequencing were carried out by different laboratories using diverse techniques. Each donor's leukapheresis produced roughly between roughly 0.85 and 10 billion PBMCs. Here is what the overall study found, with its caveats: Only blood was sampled, and tissue TCR repertoires likely differ from those in blood. The small number of donors limited the genetic and exposure-history diversity represented. Pairwise subsampling indicated that sequencing depth was expected to affect the degree of clonotype sharing among donors.

Using the deep immunoSEQ assay, TCR CDR3 regions were amplified from genomic DNA by multiplex PCR. Extracted genomic DNA from each cell subset was spread evenly across all wells of several immunoSEQ 96-well plates, with each plate serving as a replicate. For unsorted PBMC, around 0.3 ug genomic DNA, equal to 32,000 or so T cell genomes, was loaded into each replicate PCR. Ten immunoSEQ deep assay plates were used to sequence unsorted PBMC genomic DNA. Purified libraries were quantified with a Qubit 3.0 fluorometer, sized on a Bioanalyzer 2100, and re-quantified with the KAPA Library Quantification kit. Each immunoSEQ 96-well plate was sequenced on its own single-read 150-cycle Illumina NextSeq 550 flow cell. The original pipeline was this. The immunoSEQ output contained only junctional sequences without quality scores, so filtering could not match that applied to full-length reads. Sequences were annotated with PyIR, a Python wrapper for IgBLAST v1.9, using IMGT germline references to assign V/J genes and CDR3. Reads were filtered out if the reads had weak V/J assignments (E-value above 1e-6), no CDR3, stop codons, out-of-frame junctions, or ambiguous translated residues. V3J clonotypes were defined as sequences sharing the same inferred V gene, J gene, and CDR3 amino acid sequence. Percentage overlap between repertoires was calculated by dividing the number of shared unique clonotypes by the size of the smaller repertoire. Three approaches were used to assess repertoire richness: RTK rarefaction, the Chao1 estimator, and Recon v2.1 estimates of unobserved clonotypes. As stored in TCRdb, this immuneACCESS dataset retains in-frame rearrangements with V and J assigned. A fraction of the clones does not appear; measured against another copy, unresolved V genes explain less than half of the discrepancy, and the remainder lacks a known reason. The DNA gave D and trimming, while V, J and clone size come from that table. This sample gives fewer than 600,000 clones in total; 79% of them show up just once. The ten largest clonotypes hold 10% to 15% of the sample.

This TCR came from a woman aged 40 to 49 in good health. Some clones in this sample may be carry-over from other donors' samples. The sequenced sample was PBMCs.

At the DNA level, the sequence is TGTGCCAGTAGTATACCGGGACTAGCCTACGAGCAGTACTTC. Its translation reads: CASSIPGLAYEQYF. The chain is assembled from TRBV19 and TRBJ2-7; 8 central nucleotides agree with TRBD2. The CDR3 numbers 14 residues from cysteine through phenylalanine. Left in the record is the CDR3 DNA by itself, 42 bases read in frame from the first base. CDR1 and CDR2 are read off the germline V gene (reference sequence) as LNHDA and SQIVND. The germline V and J ends show losses of 2 bases and 2 bases respectively, and no gene match explains 2 bases of the junction.